This T cell receptor (beta chain) was obtained from a study of shared clonotypes between healthy human individuals. Comment on this clone: Antigen: not known.

General study findings and limits: Donor scarcity curtailed the genetic and exposure-history diversity represented herein. Read depth was anticipated to influence clonotype sharing among donors.

Germline V lookup: CDR1 SGHKS, CDR2 YYEKEE (reference sequence). Trimming removed 1 base from V and 5 bases from J, with 25 bases in between. CDR3 length: 19 amino acids. Each cell subset's genomic DNA was divided evenly among several immunoSEQ plates. The protocol was immunoSEQ multiplex PCR, while the TCRdb copy is restricted to in-frame clones and leaves out a portion. The sample contains 1,500,000 or so clones, approximately 97% of which appear only once. This chain connects TRBV5-5 to TRBJ1-5, with D possibly TRBD1 on 6 matching bases. The receptor was derived from a man younger than 40 in good health. The source material was naive CD4+ T cells sorted from blood. The subset was: CD45RA+ positively selected. The CDR3 spells CASSLRVSPGARIDQPQHF. CDR3 DNA: TGTGCCAGCAGCTTGAGGGTCAGTCCGGGGGCGAGAATTGATCAGCCCCAGCATTTT.